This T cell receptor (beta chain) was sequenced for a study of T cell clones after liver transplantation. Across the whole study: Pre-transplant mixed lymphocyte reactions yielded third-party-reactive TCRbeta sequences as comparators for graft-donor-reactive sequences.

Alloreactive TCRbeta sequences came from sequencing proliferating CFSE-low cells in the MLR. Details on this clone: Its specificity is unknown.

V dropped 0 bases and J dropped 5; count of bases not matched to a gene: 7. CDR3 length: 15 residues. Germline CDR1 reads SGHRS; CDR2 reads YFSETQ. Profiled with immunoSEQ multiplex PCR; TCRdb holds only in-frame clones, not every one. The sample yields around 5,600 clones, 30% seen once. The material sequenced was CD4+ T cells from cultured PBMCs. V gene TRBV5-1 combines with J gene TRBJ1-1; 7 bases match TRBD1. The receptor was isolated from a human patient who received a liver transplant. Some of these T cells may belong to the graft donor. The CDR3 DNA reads TGCGCCAGCAGCTTGGAGTCCAGGGGGTTAACTGAAGCTTTCTTT. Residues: CASSLESRGLTEAFF.